A selection of T cell receptor beta chains follows, all from one sample in a study of cytomegalovirus exposure and HLA in healthy donors. Clones were read by immunoSEQ multiplex PCR, and TCRdb kept only the in-frame ones, dropping some. The sample includes 55,000 to 80,000 clones, 65% to 75% of them seen just once. Sequences were obtained from PBMCs. Receptors were obtained from a woman aged 30 to 39 in good health and CMV-seronegative. Each CDR3 is given without its conserved first and last residue. A D gene is named only where the DNA matches it firmly.

TRBD2,TRBV30,TRBJ2-1,AWTSGFFNEQF
TRBD1,TRBV6-7,TRBJ1-5,ASSRGGQGDQPQH
.,TRBV30,TRBJ1-3,AWSVPGRVDSGNTIY
.,TRBV7-2,TRBJ2-1,ASSFSVSSNEQF
.,TRBV14,TRBJ2-2,ASSQDFGTGELF
TRBD2,TRBV19,TRBJ2-3,ASSITHGLAGYTDTQY
.,TRBV6-1,.,ASSEPSPEQY
.,TRBV7-2,TRBJ1-2,ASSLAHRGEGGGYT
.,TRBV19,TRBJ2-2,ASSVTGTNTGELF
.,TRBV5-1,TRBJ1-5,ASSLGGGRHQPQH
TRBD2,TRBV27,TRBJ2-3,ASSLGLVTDTQY